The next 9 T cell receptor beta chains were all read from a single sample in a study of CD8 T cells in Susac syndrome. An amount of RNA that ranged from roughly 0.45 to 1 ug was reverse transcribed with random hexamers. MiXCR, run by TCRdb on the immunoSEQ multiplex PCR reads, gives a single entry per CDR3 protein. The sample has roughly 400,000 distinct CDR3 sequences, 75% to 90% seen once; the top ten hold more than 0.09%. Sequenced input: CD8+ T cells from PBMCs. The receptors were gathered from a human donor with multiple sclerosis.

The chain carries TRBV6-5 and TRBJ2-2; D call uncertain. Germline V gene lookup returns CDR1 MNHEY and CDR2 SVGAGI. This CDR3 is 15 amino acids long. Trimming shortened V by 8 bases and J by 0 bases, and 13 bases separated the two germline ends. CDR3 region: CASSLLRPNTGELFF. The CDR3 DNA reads TGTGCCAGCTCCCTGCTTAGGCCGAACACCGGGGAGCTGTTTTTT.

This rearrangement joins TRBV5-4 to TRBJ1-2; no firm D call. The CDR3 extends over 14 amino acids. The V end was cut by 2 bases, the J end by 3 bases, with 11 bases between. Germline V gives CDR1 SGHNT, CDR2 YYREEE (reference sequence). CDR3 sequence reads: CASSFSWYDYGYTF. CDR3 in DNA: TGTGCCAGCAGCTTTAGTTGGTATGACTATGGCTACACCTTC.

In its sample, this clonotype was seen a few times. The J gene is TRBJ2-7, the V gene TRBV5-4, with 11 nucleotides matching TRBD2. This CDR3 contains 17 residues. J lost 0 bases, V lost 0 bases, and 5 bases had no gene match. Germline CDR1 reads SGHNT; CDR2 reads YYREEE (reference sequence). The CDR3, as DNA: TGTGCCAGCAGCTTGGAACCGACTAGCGGGATCTCCTACGAGCAGTACTTC. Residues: CASSLEPTSGISYEQYF.

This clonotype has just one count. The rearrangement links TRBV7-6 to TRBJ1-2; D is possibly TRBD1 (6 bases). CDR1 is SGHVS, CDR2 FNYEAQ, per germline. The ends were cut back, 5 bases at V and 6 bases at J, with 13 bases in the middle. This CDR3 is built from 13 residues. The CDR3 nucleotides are TGTGCCAGCAGCCTCTCGGGGGGCGATGGCTACACCTTC. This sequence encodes CASSLSGGDGYTF.

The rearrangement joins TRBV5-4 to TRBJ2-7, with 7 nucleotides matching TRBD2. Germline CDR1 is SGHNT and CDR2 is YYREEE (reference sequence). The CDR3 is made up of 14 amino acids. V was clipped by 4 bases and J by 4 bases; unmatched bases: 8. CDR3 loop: CASSAGVGDYEQYF. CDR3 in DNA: TGTGCCAGCAGCGCGGGAGTTGGGGATTACGAGCAGTACTTC. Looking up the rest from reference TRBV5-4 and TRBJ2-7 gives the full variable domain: ETGVTQSPTHLIKTRGQQVTLRCSSQSGHNTVSWYQQALGQGPQFIFQYYREEENGRGNFPPRFSGLQFPNYSSELNVNALELDDSALYLCASSAGVGDYEQYFGPGTRLTVT.

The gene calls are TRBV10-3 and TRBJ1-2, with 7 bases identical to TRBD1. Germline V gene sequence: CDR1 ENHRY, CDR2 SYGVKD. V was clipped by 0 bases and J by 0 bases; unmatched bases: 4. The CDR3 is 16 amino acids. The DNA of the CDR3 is TGTGCCATCAGTGAGTCGGACAGGACAACTAACTATGGCTACACCTTC. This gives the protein CAISESDRTTNYGYTF.

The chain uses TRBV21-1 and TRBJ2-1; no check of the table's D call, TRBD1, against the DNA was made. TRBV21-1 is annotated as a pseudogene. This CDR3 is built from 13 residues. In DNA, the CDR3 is TGTGCCACCACAGGGTACCTCTACAATGAGCAGTTCTTC. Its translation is CATTGYLYNEQFF.

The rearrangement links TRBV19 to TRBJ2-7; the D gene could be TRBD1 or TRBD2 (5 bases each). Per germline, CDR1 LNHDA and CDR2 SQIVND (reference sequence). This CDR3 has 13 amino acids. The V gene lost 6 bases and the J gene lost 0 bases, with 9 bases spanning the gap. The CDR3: CASSRDDSYEQYF. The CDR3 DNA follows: TGTGCCAGTAGCCGGGACGACTCCTACGAGCAGTACTTC.

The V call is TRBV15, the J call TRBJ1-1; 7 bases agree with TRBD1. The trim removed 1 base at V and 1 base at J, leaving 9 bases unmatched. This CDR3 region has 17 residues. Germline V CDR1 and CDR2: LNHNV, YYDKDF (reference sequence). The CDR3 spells CATSRAGTEHPNTEAFF. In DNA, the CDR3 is TGTGCCACCAGCAGAGCCGGGACAGAGCATCCGAACACTGAAGCTTTCTTT.